This TCR beta chain was identified during a study of T-cell memory formation after mild COVID-19. CDR1 is GTSNPN and CDR2 is SVGIG in the germline V gene (reference sequence). The CDR3 has 13 residues. The J segment lost 2 bases and the V segment lost 4 bases, leaving 2 bases of the junction unmatched. Each CDR3 protein is one row after TCRdb ran MiXCR on the 5' RACE reads. The data hold roughly 500,000 distinct CDR3 sequences, with just over 20% observed a single time. The V call is TRBV30, the J call TRBJ2-7; the match to TRBD1 covers 10 bases. The specimen was PBMCs or a T cell subset sorted from them (not recorded which). This TCR was sampled from an adult woman who had mild COVID-19 (a few samples of this study predate the infection). Cell type and time point are not known. The CDR3 sequence: CAWTGTGAYEQYF. CDR3 coding DNA: TGTGCCTGGACCGGGACAGGGGCCTACGAGCAGTACTTC.